This T cell receptor beta chain was profiled in a study of post-analysis software for immune sequencing data. Study-wide results and limits: Four or five TRBV segments (TRBV5-6, TRBV5-1 and TRBV20-1 among them) occurred more frequently in patients than in controls. Diversity measured as normalized Chao1 was significantly lower in multiple sclerosis patients than in controls.

The CDR3 runs to 15 residues. After removal of 0 bases from V and 4 bases from J, the junction contained 4 bases not matched to a gene. The germline V gene encodes CDR1 DFQATT and CDR2 SNEGSKA (reference sequence). A note on this clonotype: The antigen remains undetermined.

The TCR beta cDNA libraries contained unique molecular identifiers. From the PCR reads, TCRdb called clonotypes with MiXCR, one entry per CDR3 protein. Seen here are 350,000 to 450,000 distinct CDR3 sequences, over 30% observed once, and the top ten hold around 8%. The chain has TRBV20-1 and TRBJ2-7; 12 bases align to TRBD2. The sequencing sample was made of blood. The receptor was isolated from a girl aged 2 to 9 with multiple sclerosis. CDR3 coding DNA: TGCAGTGCTAGAGATCCCACTAGCGGGAGGTACGAGCAGTACTTC. It yields the protein CSARDPTSGRYEQYF.